The next 7 T cell receptor beta chains were all read from a single sample in a study of cytomegalovirus exposure and HLA in healthy donors. The PCR used 60 Vbeta and 13 Jbeta primers. Repertoires were generated with immunoSEQ multiplex PCR, while TCRdb's copy carries only in-frame clones and drops some. Of some 100,000 clones listed, approximately 78% are singletons. Sequencing used PBMCs. These receptors were collected from a woman aged 40 to 49 in good health and CMV-seropositive.

The rearrangement uses TRBV28 and TRBJ1-2; possibly TRBD1 for D (5 bases). This CDR3 contains 14 residues. Trimming removed 5 bases from V and 4 bases from J, with 14 bases in between. The germline V gene encodes CDR1 MDHEN and CDR2 SYDVKM. The CDR3 DNA reads TGTGCCAGCAGTCTCGAACAGGTCCTCTATGGCTACACCTTC. Protein product: CASSLEQVLYGYTF.

This clone came up a few times. This chain connects TRBV14 to TRBJ2-6, with D perhaps matching TRBD1 (6 bases). The V end lost 7 bases, the J end lost 4 bases, and 14 bases lay between the germline ends. The CDR3 runs 15 residues. The germline V gene encodes CDR1 SGHDN and CDR2 FVKESK. The CDR3 bases are TGTGCCAGCACCCGAGGGGGTAGAGGGGCCAACGTCCTGACTTTC. Its protein is CASTRGGRGANVLTF.

A word on this clone: An end of the junction does not agree with germline; a read error may underlie this. The chain uses TRBV7-3 and TRBJ2-5, with D tentatively TRBD2 (7 bases). The CDR3 loop spans 15 amino acids. In germline, CDR1 is SGHTA, CDR2 FQGTGA. The CDR3 loop reads CASSSSRGAQEAQYF. The CDR3, as DNA: TGTGCCAGCAGCTCGTCCCGGGGGGCCCAAGAGGCCCAGTACTTC.

The chain recombines TRBV27 with TRBJ1-1; D ambiguous. The CDR3 contains 13 residues. Per the germline V gene, CDR1 is MNHEY and CDR2 is SMNVEV (reference sequence). The V end lost 3 bases, the J end lost 3 bases, and 8 bases lay between the germline ends. CDR3 sequence: CASSFGGYTEAFF. As DNA, the CDR3 is TGTGCCAGCAGTTTCGGCGGATACACTGAAGCTTTCTTT.

The chain employs TRBV4-3 and TRBJ2-1; a possible D gene is TRBD2 (5 bases). In germline, CDR1 is LGHNA, CDR2 YSLEER. V was cut by 4 bases and J by 3 bases, with 28 bases left in between. The CDR3 has 20 residues. CDR3 sequence reads: CASSPSRGRPNTLNYNEQFF. CDR3 nucleotides: TGCGCCAGCAGCCCCTCTAGAGGGCGCCCCAATACCCTCAACTACAATGAGCAGTTCTTC.

In its sample, this clone was seen a few times. CDR3 residues: CASSVDSWGHQPQHF. CDR3 nucleotide sequence: TGTGCCAGCAGTGTGGACAGTTGGGGCCATCAGCCCCAGCATTTT. The rearrangement uses TRBV2 and TRBJ1-5; a possible D gene is TRBD1 (6 bases). The length of the CDR3 is 15 residues. Germline CDR1 is SNHLY and CDR2 is FYNNEI. V was clipped by 4 bases and J by 5 bases, with 15 bases between them.

This chain links TRBV28 with TRBJ1-2; perhaps TRBD1 as D (6 bases). The V end lost 7 bases, the J end lost 6 bases, and 15 bases lay between the germline ends. The CDR3 covers 13 residues. Looked up from germline, CDR1 is MDHEN and CDR2 is SYDVKM. The CDR3 bases are TGTGCCAGCATTTCAAACTACAGGGATGGCTACACCTTC. It yields the protein CASISNYRDGYTF.